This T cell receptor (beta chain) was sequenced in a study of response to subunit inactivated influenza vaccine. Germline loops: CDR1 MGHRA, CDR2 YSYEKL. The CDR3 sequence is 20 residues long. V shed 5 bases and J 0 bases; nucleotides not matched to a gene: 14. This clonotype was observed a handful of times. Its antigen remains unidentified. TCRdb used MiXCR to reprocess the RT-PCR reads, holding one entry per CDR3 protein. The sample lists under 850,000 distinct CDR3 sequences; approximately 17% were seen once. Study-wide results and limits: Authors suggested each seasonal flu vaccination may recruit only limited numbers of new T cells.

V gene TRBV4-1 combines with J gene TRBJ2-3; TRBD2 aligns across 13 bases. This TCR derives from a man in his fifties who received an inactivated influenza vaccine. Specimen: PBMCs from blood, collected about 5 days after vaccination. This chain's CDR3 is CASSGMAATSGGTSTDTQYF. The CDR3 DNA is TGCGCCAGCAGCGGCATGGCTGCGACTAGCGGGGGGACTAGCACAGATACGCAGTATTTT.